A single TCR beta chain is shown here with its context. This clonotype was found many times. Its antigen target is currently unknown. No base-level quality is on record; no much larger clone is a single base apart. V lost 2 bases and J lost 0 bases; the stretch between them is 4 bases long. CDR1 and CDR2 were assigned from the germline V gene as MDHEN and SYDVKM. Including the terminal cysteine and phenylalanine, the CDR3 comprises 14 residues. Here the CDR3 DNA is all that survives: 42 bases in frame from base 1. Amplification of TCR beta CDR3 regions was carried out from RNA transcripts. The TCR CDR3 was subjected to a first round of RT-PCR using the HTBI primer set and the Qiagen OneStep RT-PCR kit. Libraries were constructed in a second round of multiplex PCR, after which size selection and purification were performed. Paired-end sequencing of the libraries was performed with 100 bp reads on an Illumina HiSeq2000. The paper's data handling went like this. SOAPnuke was used to process the raw data, throwing out any read that contained adapters or uncalled bases, had a mean Phred below 15, or lacked an exact constant-primer or identifier match. High-quality paired reads were merged using COPE v1.2.5, and each unique nucleotide sequence was defined as a clonotype. MiTCR v1.1 was used to align the clonotypes against IMGT TRBV, TRBD and TRBJ reference segments. The analysis was restricted to V-J combinations with a frequency above 0.0001, which together covered 99% to 99.2% of the repertoires. The TCS score was defined as F50 (clonal expansion) divided by E x V (chaos), with BLOSUM62-based TCRdist calculated between CDR3 peptides within each V-J. Welch's t-statistics and random forest reduced 500 to 550 V-J features to 13, which were used in a naive Bayes classifier (R e1071). TCRdb itself trimmed the public reads at Q25 with fastp, ran MiXCR and retained productive beta chains. For every CDR3 protein sequence, its rows merge into one entry that carries the most common genes and DNA. The V and J calls shown here were made by TCRdb, not taken from the authors' results. A total of 500,000 or so distinct CDR3 sequences appear in this sample, roughly 17% of them only once. The ten largest clones represent 15% to 20% of the sample.

Ophthalmopathy patients had moderately to severely active disease, with a Clinical Activity Score of 3 or more, a NOSPECS grade of 4 or more, and a disease duration of less than 3 months. Patients with uncontrolled infections, other autoimmune diseases, pregnancy or lactation were excluded. Clinical symptoms, serum thyroxine and TRAb, thyroid ultrasound, and orbital computed tomography formed the basis for the diagnoses. PBMCs were separated from over 9 ml of fresh peripheral blood using Ficoll-Paque density gradient centrifugation. Total RNA was extracted using Trizol reagent, and RNA quality was assessed on an Agilent 2100 Bioanalyzer. The data originate from a study of T cells in Graves' hyperthyroidism and ophthalmopathy (dated by TCRdb to between 2018 and 2021). About the investigation overall: Peripheral blood samples were taken at initial diagnosis, before any treatment was given. To identify TCR V-J signatures that set the groups apart, the researchers used a discovery cohort of about a hundred patients, made up of under 50 with Graves' ophthalmopathy and 57 with stable Graves' hyperthyroidism. Prospective prediction of ophthalmopathy was tested in an independent validation cohort consisting of roughly 19 hyperthyroidism patients and 15 to 17 patients who later progressed to ophthalmopathy. The roughly 100 discovery patients were randomly divided into training and test sets at a 7:3 ratio. In addition, the study compared T-cell repertoires in thyroid tissue and in blood from five to seven Graves' hyperthyroidism patients. After blood sampling, hyperthyroidism patients were treated with methimazole at a starting dose of 30 mg daily, and ophthalmopathy patients were treated with high-dose intravenous methylprednisolone. The paper reports TCR Vbeta CDR3 sequencing of approximately 130 peripheral blood samples: around 45 ophthalmopathy, some 80 hyperthyroidism and around 17 progressor patients.

The investigation overall reported the following: Sample size was not statistically predetermined, and blinding of investigators to group allocation was not performed. In cross-validation, a model built on a 13 V-J signature told ophthalmopathy apart from stable hyperthyroidism with 85% to 90% sensitivity and about 81% specificity, and in testing the same model reached 80%/75%. In validation, the model predicted progression to ophthalmopathy a median of about 6 months before onset, with roughly 70% sensitivity and almost 75% specificity. Most expanded thyroid clonotypes (frequency above 0.001) were also detected in blood, suggesting blood repertoires may reflect thyroid immune responses.

The receptor was derived from a woman between 18 and 29 years old with Graves' ophthalmopathy. The sample consisted of blood. Recombination connected TRBV28 to TRBJ1-4; too little of a D gene remains to name it. The bases read TGTGCCAGCAGTTTACAGGCAACTAATGAAAAACTGTTTTTT. It is translated as CASSLQATNEKLFF. With the rest looked up from the reference TRBV28 and TRBJ1-4 genes rather than sequenced, the full variable domain is DVKVTQSSRYLVKRTGEKVFLECVQDMDHENMFWYRQDPGLGLRLIYFSYDVKMKEKGDIPEGYSVSREKKERFSLILESASTNQTSMYLCASSLQATNEKLFFGSGTQLSVL.